The 5 T cell receptor beta chains below all came from one sample that was sequenced in a study of OX40 agonist ivuxolimab in advanced cancers. Using immunoSEQ multiplex PCR, the repertoire was profiled, and TCRdb retains in-frame clones only, with some absent. The sample contains tens of thousands of clones, approximately 81% of which appear only once. This sample comprised CD4+ or CD8+ T cells sorted from blood, obtained in a trial of the OX40 agonist ivuxolimab. These receptors were collected from an adult with an advanced solid tumor such as melanoma, head and neck, liver or kidney cancer.

V usage is TRBV30 and J usage is TRBJ2-1; 13 bases map to TRBD2. Per the germline V gene, CDR1 is GTSNPN and CDR2 is SVGIG (reference sequence). The CDR3 consists of 17 residues. V lost 0 bases, J lost 4 bases, and 6 bases stayed unmatched. CDR3 residues: CAWSVRTSGRPYNEQFF. In DNA, the CDR3 is TGTGCCTGGAGTGTGCGGACTAGCGGGAGACCATACAATGAGCAGTTCTTC. The entire variable domain, with the rest obtained from reference TRBV30 and TRBJ2-1, is as follows: SQTIHQWPATLVQPVGSPLSLECTVEGTSNPNLYWYRQAAGRGLQLLFYSVGIGQISSEVPQNLSASRPQDRQFILSSKKLLLSDSGFYLCAWSVRTSGRPYNEQFFGPGTRLTVL.

The chain is built from TRBV5-1 and TRBJ2-3; D uncertain. V was shortened by 0 bases and J by 0 bases, with 8 bases between the two germline ends. Germline CDR1 and CDR2: SGHRS and YFSETQ. This CDR3 is built from 15 residues. The CDR3 reads CASSLELASTDTQYF. CDR3 nucleotide sequence: TGCGCCAGCAGCTTGGAGTTGGCGAGCACAGATACGCAGTATTTT.

The chain uses TRBV6-5 and TRBJ1-4; TRBD1 matches at 10 bases. Looked up from germline, CDR1 is MNHEY and CDR2 is SVGAGI. The CDR3 has 15 residues. Trimming cost V 5 bases and J 8 bases; bases outside gene matches: 8. The CDR3 DNA is TGTGCCAGCAGTCGCCCCGGGACAGGGGCAGAAAAACTGTTTTTT. Amino acid sequence: CASSRPGTGAEKLFF.

V gene TRBV2 combines with J gene TRBJ2-5, with D possibly TRBD1 on 6 matching bases. This CDR3 region has 13 residues. The germline V gene encodes CDR1 SNHLY and CDR2 FYNNEI. V lost 4 bases and J lost 3, with 9 bases in between. The CDR3 loop reads CASSVYREETQYF. In DNA, the CDR3 is TGTGCCAGCAGTGTCTACAGGGAAGAGACCCAGTACTTC.

V gene TRBV6-5 combines with J gene TRBJ1-5; 8 bases are shared with TRBD1. The ends lost 2 bases at V and 11 bases at J; junction bases unmatched: 2. CDR1 and CDR2 from the germline V gene are MNHEY and SVGAGI. The CDR3 runs to 12 residues. CDR3 coding DNA: TGTGCCAGCAGTTACAGGACAGGGACCCAGCATTTT. Encoded protein: CASSYRTGTQHF.